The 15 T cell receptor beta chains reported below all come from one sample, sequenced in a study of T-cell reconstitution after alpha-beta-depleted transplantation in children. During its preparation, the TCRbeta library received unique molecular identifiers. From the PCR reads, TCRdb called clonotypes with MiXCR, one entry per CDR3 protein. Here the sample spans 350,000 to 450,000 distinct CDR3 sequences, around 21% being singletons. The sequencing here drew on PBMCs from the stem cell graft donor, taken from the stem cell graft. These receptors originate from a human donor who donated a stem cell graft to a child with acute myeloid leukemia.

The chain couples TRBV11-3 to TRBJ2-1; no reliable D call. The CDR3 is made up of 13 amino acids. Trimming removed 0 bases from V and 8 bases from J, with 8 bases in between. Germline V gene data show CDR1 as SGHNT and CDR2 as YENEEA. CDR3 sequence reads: CASSLDPQDEQFF. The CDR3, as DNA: TGTGCCAGCAGCTTAGACCCGCAGGATGAGCAGTTCTTC.

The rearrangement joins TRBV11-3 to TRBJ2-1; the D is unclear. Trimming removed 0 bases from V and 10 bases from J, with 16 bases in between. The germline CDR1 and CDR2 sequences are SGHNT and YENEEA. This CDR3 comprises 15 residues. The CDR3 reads CASSLDPGTRREQFF. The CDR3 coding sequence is TGTGCCAGCAGCTTAGATCCAGGAACGAGAAGGGAGCAGTTCTTC.

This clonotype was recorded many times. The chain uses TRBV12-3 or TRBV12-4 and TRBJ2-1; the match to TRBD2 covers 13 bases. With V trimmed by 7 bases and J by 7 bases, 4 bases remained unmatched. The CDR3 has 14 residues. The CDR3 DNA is TGTGCCAGCAACTTGGGACTAGCGGGGAATGAGCAGTTCTTC. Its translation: CASNLGLAGNEQFF.

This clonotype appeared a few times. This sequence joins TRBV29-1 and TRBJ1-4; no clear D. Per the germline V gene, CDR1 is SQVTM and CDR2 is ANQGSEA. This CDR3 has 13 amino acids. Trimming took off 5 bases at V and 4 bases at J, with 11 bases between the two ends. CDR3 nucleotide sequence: TGCAGCGTTAAACCCCGTTTTAATGAAAAACTGTTTTTT. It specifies CSVKPRFNEKLFF.

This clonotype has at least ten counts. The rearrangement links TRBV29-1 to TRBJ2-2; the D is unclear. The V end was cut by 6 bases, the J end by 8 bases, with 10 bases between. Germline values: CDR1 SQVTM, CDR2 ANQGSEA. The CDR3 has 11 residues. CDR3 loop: CSVATLGELFF. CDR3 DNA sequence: TGCAGCGTGGCTACCCTAGGGGAGCTGTTTTTT.

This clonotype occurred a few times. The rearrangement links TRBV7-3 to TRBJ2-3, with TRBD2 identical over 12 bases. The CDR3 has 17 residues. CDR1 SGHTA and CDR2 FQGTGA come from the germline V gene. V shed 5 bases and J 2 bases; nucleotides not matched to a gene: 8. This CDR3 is CASSTTGLAGYTDTQYF. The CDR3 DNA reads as TGTGCCAGCAGCACGACTGGACTAGCGGGGTACACAGATACGCAGTATTTT.

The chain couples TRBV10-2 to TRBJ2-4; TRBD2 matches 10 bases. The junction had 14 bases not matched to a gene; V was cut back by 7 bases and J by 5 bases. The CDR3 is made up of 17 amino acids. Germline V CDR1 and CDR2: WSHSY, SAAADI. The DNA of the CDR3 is TGCGCCAGCAACCCAGGCCGGGGCCTAGCGGGAGAAAACATTCAGTACTTC. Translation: CASNPGRGLAGENIQYF.

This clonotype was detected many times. Here the CDR3 reads CASTDGLAEGARGEQFF. CDR3 sequence (DNA): TGTGCCAGCACCGACGGGCTAGCGGAGGGAGCGCGGGGTGAGCAGTTCTTC. The chain uses TRBV25-1 and TRBJ2-1; TRBD2 agrees at 7 bases. V lost 7 bases, J lost 9 bases, and 21 bases stayed unmatched. Germline CDR1 reads MGHDK; CDR2 reads SYGVNS. This CDR3 has 17 amino acids.

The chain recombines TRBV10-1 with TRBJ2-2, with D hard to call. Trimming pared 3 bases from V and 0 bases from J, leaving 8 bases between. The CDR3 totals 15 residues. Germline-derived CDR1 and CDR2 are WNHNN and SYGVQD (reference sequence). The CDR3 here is CASSERSANTGELFF. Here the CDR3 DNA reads TGCGCCAGCAGTGAAAGGAGTGCGAACACCGGGGAGCTGTTTTTT.

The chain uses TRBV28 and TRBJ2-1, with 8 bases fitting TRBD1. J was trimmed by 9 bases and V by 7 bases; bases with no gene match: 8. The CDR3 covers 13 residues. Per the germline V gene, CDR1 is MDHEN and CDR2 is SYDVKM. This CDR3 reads CASIPDRGAEQFF. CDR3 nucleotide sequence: TGTGCCAGCATCCCAGACAGGGGCGCTGAGCAGTTCTTC.

CDR3 sequence: CASSEGLAGVSYEQYF. CDR3 sequence (DNA): TGTGCCAGCAGTGAAGGACTAGCGGGAGTCTCCTACGAGCAGTACTTC. This chain connects TRBV28 to TRBJ2-7, with 13 bases that match TRBD2. J lost 0 bases, V lost 5 bases, and 4 bases had no gene match. The CDR3 extends over 16 amino acids. Germline V gene sequence: CDR1 MDHEN, CDR2 SYDVKM.

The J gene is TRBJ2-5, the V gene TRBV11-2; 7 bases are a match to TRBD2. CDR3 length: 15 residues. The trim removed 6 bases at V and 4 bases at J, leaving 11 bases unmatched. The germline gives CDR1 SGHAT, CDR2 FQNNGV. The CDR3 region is CASSLNRGGGETQYF. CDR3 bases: TGTGCCAGCAGTCTAAACCGAGGCGGGGGAGAGACCCAGTACTTC.

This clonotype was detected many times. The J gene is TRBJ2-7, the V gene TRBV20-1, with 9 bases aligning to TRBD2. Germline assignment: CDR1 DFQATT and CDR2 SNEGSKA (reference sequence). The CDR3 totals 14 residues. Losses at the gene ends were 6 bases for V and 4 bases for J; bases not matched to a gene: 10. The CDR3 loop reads CSARSVAGVYEQYF. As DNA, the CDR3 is TGCAGTGCCCGGTCGGTAGCGGGAGTGTACGAGCAGTACTTC.

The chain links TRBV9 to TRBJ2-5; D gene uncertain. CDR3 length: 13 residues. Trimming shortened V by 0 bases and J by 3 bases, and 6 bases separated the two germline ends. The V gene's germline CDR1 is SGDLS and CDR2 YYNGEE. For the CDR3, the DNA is TGTGCCAGCAGCGTAGGTGGAGAAGAGACCCAGTACTTC. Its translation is CASSVGGEETQYF.

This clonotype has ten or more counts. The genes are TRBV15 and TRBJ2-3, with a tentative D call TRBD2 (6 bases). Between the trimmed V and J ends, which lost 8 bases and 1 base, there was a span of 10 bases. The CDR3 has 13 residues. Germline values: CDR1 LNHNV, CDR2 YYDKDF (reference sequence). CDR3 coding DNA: TGTGCCACCGGGGCTAGCGGCACAGATACGCAGTATTTT. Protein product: CATGASGTDTQYF.